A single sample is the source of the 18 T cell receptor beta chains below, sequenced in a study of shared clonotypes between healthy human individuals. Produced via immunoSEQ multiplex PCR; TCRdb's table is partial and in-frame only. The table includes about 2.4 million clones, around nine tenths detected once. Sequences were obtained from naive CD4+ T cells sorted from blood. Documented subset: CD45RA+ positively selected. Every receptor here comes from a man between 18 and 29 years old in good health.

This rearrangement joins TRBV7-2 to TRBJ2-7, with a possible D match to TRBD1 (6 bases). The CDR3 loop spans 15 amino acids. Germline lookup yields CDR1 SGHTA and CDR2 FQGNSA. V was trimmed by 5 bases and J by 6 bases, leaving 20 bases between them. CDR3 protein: CASSNRQAPGGEQYF. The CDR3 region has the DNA TGTGCCAGCAGCAACAGACAGGCCCCTGGGGGCGAGCAGTACTTC. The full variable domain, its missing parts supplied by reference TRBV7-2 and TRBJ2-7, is GAGVSQSPSNKVTEKGKDVELRCDPISGHTALYWYRQSLGQGLEFLIYFQGNSAPDKSGLPSDRFSAERTGGSVSTLTIQRTQQEDSAVYLCASSNRQAPGGEQYFGPGTRLTVT.

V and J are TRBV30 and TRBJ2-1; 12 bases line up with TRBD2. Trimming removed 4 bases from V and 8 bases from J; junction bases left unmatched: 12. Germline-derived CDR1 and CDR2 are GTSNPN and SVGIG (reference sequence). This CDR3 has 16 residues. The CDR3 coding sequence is TGTGCCTGGACGTTTAGGGCTAGCGGGAGGGGGGATGAGCAGTTCTTC. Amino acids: CAWTFRASGRGDEQFF.

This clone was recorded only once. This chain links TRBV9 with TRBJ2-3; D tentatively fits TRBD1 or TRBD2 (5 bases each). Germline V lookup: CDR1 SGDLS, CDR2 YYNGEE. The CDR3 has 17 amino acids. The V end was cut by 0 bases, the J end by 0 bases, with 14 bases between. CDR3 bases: TGTGCCAGCAGCGTAGCTCGGATCCGGGACAGCACAGATACGCAGTATTTT. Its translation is CASSVARIRDSTDTQYF.

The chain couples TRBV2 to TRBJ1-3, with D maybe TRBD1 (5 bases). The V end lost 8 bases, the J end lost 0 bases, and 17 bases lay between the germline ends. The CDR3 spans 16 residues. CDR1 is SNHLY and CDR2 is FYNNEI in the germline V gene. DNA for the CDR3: TGTGCCAGCGGGTCGGTCCAGGGCGCCTCTGGAAACACCATATATTTT. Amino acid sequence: CASGSVQGASGNTIYF.

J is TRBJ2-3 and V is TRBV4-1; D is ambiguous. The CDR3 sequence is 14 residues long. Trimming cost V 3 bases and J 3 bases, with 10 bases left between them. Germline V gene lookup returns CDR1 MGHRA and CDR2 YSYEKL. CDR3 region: CASSQGFRTDTQYF. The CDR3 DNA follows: TGCGCCAGCAGCCAGGGTTTTAGGACAGATACGCAGTATTTT.

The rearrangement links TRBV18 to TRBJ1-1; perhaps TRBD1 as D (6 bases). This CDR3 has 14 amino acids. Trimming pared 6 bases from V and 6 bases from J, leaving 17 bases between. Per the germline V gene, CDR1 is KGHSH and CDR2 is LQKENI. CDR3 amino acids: CASSIYGGAAEAFF. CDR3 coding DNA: TGTGCCAGCTCGATCTACGGGGGGGCGGCTGAAGCTTTCTTT.

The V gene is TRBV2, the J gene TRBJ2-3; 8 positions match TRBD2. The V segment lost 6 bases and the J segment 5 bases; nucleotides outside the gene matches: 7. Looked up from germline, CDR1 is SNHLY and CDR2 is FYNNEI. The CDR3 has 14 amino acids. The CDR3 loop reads CASRTRTSLDTQYF. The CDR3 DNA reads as TGTGCCAGCAGGACTCGGACTAGCCTAGATACGCAGTATTTT.

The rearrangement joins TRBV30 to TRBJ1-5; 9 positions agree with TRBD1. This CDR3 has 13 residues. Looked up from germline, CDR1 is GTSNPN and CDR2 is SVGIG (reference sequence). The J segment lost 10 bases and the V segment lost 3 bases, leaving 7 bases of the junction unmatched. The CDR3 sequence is CAWRGQGRLPQHF. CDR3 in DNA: TGTGCCTGGAGGGGACAGGGAAGGCTCCCCCAGCATTTT.

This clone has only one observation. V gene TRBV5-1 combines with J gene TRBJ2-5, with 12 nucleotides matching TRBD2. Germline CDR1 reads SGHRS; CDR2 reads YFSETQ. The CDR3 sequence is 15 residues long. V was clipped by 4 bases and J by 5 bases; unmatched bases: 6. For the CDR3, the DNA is TGCGCCAGCAGCCGTACACTAGCGGGGGGCGAGACCCAGTACTTC. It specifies CASSRTLAGGETQYF. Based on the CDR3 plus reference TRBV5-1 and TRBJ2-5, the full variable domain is KAGVTQTPRYLIKTRGQQVTLSCSPISGHRSVSWYQQTPGQGLQFLFEYFSETQRNKGNFPGRFSGRQFSNSRSEMNVSTLELGDSALYLCASSRTLAGGETQYFGPGTRLLVL.

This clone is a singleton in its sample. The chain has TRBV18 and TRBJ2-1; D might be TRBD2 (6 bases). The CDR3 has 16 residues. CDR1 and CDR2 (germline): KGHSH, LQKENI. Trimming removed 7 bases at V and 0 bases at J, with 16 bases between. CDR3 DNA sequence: TGTGCCAGCTTAGCGGCCGGGGCCAGCTCCTACAATGAGCAGTTCTTC. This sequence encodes CASLAAGASSYNEQFF.

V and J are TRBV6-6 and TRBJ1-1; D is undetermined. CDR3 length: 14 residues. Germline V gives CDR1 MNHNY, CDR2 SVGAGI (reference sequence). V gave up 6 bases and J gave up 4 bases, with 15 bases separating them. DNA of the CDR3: TGTGCCAGCAGCCCCTTAGTCCCTAGCACTGAAGCTTTCTTT. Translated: CASSPLVPSTEAFF.

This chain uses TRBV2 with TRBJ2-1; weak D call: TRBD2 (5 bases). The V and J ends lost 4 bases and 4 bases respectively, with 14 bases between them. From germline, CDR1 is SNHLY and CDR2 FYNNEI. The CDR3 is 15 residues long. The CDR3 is CASSAEATSYNEQFF. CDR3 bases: TGTGCCAGCAGTGCGGAGGCTACTAGTTACAATGAGCAGTTCTTC.

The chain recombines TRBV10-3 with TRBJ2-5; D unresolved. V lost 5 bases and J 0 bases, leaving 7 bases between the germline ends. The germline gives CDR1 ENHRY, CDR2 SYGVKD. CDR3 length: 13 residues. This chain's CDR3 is CAISRTHQETQYF. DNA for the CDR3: TGTGCCATCAGTCGGACCCACCAAGAGACCCAGTACTTC.

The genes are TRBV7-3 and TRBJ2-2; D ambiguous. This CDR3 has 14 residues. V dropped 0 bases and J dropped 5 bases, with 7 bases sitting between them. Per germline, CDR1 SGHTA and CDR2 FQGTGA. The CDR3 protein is CASSLTTTTGELFF. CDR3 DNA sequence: TGTGCCAGCAGCTTAACCACGACAACCGGGGAGCTGTTTTTT.

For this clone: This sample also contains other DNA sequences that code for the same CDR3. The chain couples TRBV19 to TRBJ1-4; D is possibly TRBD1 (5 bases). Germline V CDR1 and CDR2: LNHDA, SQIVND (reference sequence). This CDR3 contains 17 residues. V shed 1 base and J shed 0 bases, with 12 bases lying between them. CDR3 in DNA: TGTGCCAGTAGTATAGTGACCGGGGCTGCAACTAATGAAAAACTGTTTTTT. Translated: CASSIVTGAATNEKLFF.

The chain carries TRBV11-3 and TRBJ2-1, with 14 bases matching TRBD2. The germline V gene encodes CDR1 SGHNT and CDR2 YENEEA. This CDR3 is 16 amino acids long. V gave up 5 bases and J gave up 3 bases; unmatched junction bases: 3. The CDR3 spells CASSTGLAGGYNEQFF. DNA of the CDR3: TGTGCCAGCAGCACCGGACTAGCGGGAGGCTACAATGAGCAGTTCTTC.

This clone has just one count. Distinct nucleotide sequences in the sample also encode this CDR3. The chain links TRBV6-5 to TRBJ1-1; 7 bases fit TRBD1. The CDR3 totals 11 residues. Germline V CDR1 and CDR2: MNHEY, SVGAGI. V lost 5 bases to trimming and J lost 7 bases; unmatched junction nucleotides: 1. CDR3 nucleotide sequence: TGTGCCAGCAGTCGGGACAGTGAAGCTTTCTTT. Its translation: CASSRDSEAFF.

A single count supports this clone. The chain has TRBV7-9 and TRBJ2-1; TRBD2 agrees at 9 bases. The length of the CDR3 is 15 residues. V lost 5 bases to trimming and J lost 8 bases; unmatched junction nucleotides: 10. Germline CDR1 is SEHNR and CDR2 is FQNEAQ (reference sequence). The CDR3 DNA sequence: TGTGCCAGCAGCGCCCGGGGGACTAGCTCTGATGAGCAGTTCTTC. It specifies CASSARGTSSDEQFF.